The 30 T cell receptor beta chains listed next were all sequenced from one sample in a study of cytomegalovirus exposure and HLA in healthy donors. PCR primers comprised 60 Vbeta and 13 Jbeta primers. Libraries were prepared by immunoSEQ multiplex PCR; TCRdb keeps only in-frame clonotypes and omits some of them. The sample table sets out 70,000 or so clones. Sequenced material: PBMCs. Every receptor here comes from a middle-aged man in good health and CMV-seronegative.

This chain links TRBV5-6 with TRBJ1-5, with 7 nucleotides matching TRBD1. The germline V gene encodes CDR1 SGHDT and CDR2 YYEEEE. J was trimmed by 3 bases and V by 0 bases; bases with no gene match: 3. The CDR3 has 15 residues. DNA for the CDR3: TGTGCCAGCAGCTTGGGAGACAGGGACAATCAGCCCCAGCATTTT. It yields the protein CASSLGDRDNQPQHF.

This chain joins TRBV29-1 and TRBJ2-3, with 7 bases aligning to TRBD2. The CDR3 loop spans 14 amino acids. Germline V gene data show CDR1 as SQVTM and CDR2 as ANQGSEA. Unmatched junction bases numbered 6, after V lost 1 base and J lost 5 bases. The CDR3 DNA sequence: TGCAGCGTTGAAGGCTGGGAGGGTATAGATACGCAGTATTTT. It yields the protein CSVEGWEGIDTQYF.

The chain combines TRBV23-1 with TRBJ1-6; possible D gene TRBD1, 6 bases. TRBV23-1 is an ORF, with its function uncertain. Trimming shortened V by 3 bases and J by 6 bases, and 27 bases separated the two germline ends. The CDR3 is made up of 20 amino acids. CDR3 sequence reads: CASSHGRGGYSLTSNSPLHF. CDR3 sequence (DNA): TGCGCCAGCAGTCATGGTAGGGGGGGGTACAGTCTAACTTCTAATTCACCCCTCCACTTT.

The CDR3: CASSRTGSNNQPQHF. The DNA for the CDR3 is TGCGCCAGCAGCCGTACAGGGTCCAACAATCAGCCCCAGCATTTT. This rearrangement joins TRBV4-1 to TRBJ1-5; maybe TRBD1 (6 bases). The CDR3 loop spans 15 amino acids. CDR1 and CDR2 from the germline V gene are MGHRA and YSYEKL. Trimming removed 4 bases from V and 3 bases from J, with 13 bases in between.

The gene calls are TRBV19 and TRBJ1-1; 7 bases map to TRBD1. V was clipped by 3 bases and J by 1 base; unmatched bases: 5. The CDR3 has 15 amino acids. CDR1 and CDR2 from the germline V gene are LNHDA and SQIVND (reference sequence). In DNA, the CDR3 is TGTGCCAGTAGTATTAGCGGGACAGCGAACACTGAAGCTTTCTTT. Protein sequence: CASSISGTANTEAFF.

This chain joins TRBV15 and TRBJ2-4, with 11 bases lining up with TRBD2. Germline CDR1 and CDR2: LNHNV and YYDKDF (reference sequence). The CDR3 totals 19 residues. The V and J ends lost 0 bases and 8 bases, in that order; junction bases with no gene match: 15. The CDR3 region has the DNA TGTGCCACCAGCAGAGATATCAGGGCTAGCGGGGGGCAGGTGGACATTCAGTACTTC. This encodes CATSRDIRASGGQVDIQYF.

J is TRBJ1-5 and V is TRBV4-1; a possible D gene is TRBD1 (5 bases). The CDR3 has 14 residues. Germline V gene sequence: CDR1 MGHRA, CDR2 YSYEKL. Trimming left V 4 bases short and J 7 bases short, with 14 bases between. The CDR3 reads CASSPPFQGQPQHF. The DNA for the CDR3 is TGCGCCAGCAGCCCCCCTTTTCAGGGCCAGCCCCAGCATTTT.

The chain couples TRBV5-5 to TRBJ2-1, with 10 bases identical to TRBD1. Per the germline V gene, CDR1 is SGHKS and CDR2 is YYEKEE (reference sequence). J was trimmed by 5 bases and V by 4 bases; bases with no gene match: 6. This CDR3 is 15 amino acids long. The CDR3 sequence: CASSPGQGTNNEQFF. DNA for the CDR3: TGTGCCAGCAGCCCGGGACAGGGGACTAACAATGAGCAGTTCTTC.

The chain employs TRBV6-1 and TRBJ1-2, with 8 bases matching TRBD1. The CDR3 covers 14 residues. CDR1 and CDR2 (germline): MNHNS, SASEGT. V shed 5 bases, J shed 4 bases, and the junction held 6 bases outside the gene matches. The CDR3 region is CASSRNRGSYGYTF. DNA of the CDR3: TGTGCCAGCAGTAGAAACAGGGGGAGCTATGGCTACACCTTC.

The V gene is TRBV4-2, the J gene TRBJ2-6, with D perhaps matching TRBD1 (5 bases). From germline, CDR1 is LGHNA and CDR2 YNFKEQ. The CDR3 totals 18 residues. CDR3 bases: TGTGCTCCCAGCCAAGATGGGCAGGGTGGCTCTGGGGCCAACGTCCTGACTTTC. Translated, it gives CAPSQDGQGGSGANVLTF.

This chain links TRBV4-1 with TRBJ1-5; 8 positions match TRBD1. CDR1 and CDR2 (germline): MGHRA, YSYEKL. With 1 base clipped from V and 6 bases from J, the junction kept 8 bases outside the gene matches. The CDR3 has 16 residues. This chain's CDR3 is CASSQVPGQVRQPQHF. CDR3 DNA sequence: TGCGCCAGCAGCCAAGTCCCGGGACAGGTACGTCAGCCCCAGCATTTT.

In DNA, the CDR3 is TGTGCCAGCAGTTTAAATGGCCAGGGGGGCTACGAGCAGTACTTC. As protein: CASSLNGQGGYEQYF. V usage is TRBV27 and J usage is TRBJ2-7; weak D call: TRBD1 (7 bases). The V end was cut by 2 bases, the J end by 3 bases, with 14 bases between. Germline CDR1 MNHEY, CDR2 SMNVEV (reference sequence). CDR3 length: 15 residues.

V gene TRBV5-4 combines with J gene TRBJ2-7; maybe TRBD2 (7 bases). V was clipped by 4 bases and J by 5 bases, with 16 bases between them. CDR3 length equals 14 residues. Germline V lookup: CDR1 SGHNT, CDR2 YYREEE (reference sequence). CDR3 loop: CASSGGALSDEQYF. CDR3 DNA sequence: TGTGCCAGCAGCGGGGGGGCCTTGTCGGACGAGCAGTACTTC.

The chain carries TRBV4-1 and TRBJ1-1; maybe TRBD1 (5 bases). There are 17 residues in the CDR3. Germline V lookup: CDR1 MGHRA, CDR2 YSYEKL. V lost 4 bases and J lost 1, with 19 bases in between. This CDR3 reads CASSPPRPGIGNTEAFF. The CDR3 bases are TGCGCCAGCAGCCCGCCTAGGCCAGGGATTGGGAACACTGAAGCTTTCTTT.

CDR3 DNA sequence: TGTGCCAGCAGTGAAAACAGGGGGCGTTCGTACAATGAGCAGTTCTTC. Translated: CASSENRGRSYNEQFF. This chain links TRBV6-1 with TRBJ2-1; 9 bases fit TRBD1. This CDR3 region has 16 residues. J gave up 4 bases and V 2 bases, and 6 bases lay outside the gene matches. In germline, CDR1 is MNHNS, CDR2 SASEGT.

J is TRBJ1-3 and V is TRBV7-2; 9 positions match TRBD1. This CDR3 has 17 residues. V gave up 4 bases and J gave up 4 bases; unmatched junction bases: 11. Germline V CDR1 and CDR2: SGHTA, FQGNSA. The chain's CDR3 is CASSSTTGTGLGNTIYF. The CDR3 DNA is TGTGCCAGCAGCTCCACAACCGGGACAGGGTTGGGAAACACCATATATTTT.

The chain carries TRBV4-2 and TRBJ2-5, with TRBD2 identical over 9 bases. The germline CDR1 and CDR2 sequences are LGHNA and YNFKEQ. The CDR3 has 14 amino acids. Unmatched junction bases numbered 2, after V lost 1 base and J lost 5 bases. CDR3 amino acids: CASSQGGLAETQYF. For the CDR3, the DNA is TGTGCCAGCAGCCAAGGAGGACTAGCGGAGACCCAGTACTTC.

The chain combines TRBV5-1 with TRBJ1-6; TRBD1 agrees at 8 bases. V dropped 6 bases and J dropped 7; count of bases not matched to a gene: 6. Germline CDR1 is SGHRS and CDR2 is YFSETQ. The CDR3 totals 14 residues. Here the CDR3 reads CASTAGDRNSPLHF. CDR3 sequence (DNA): TGCGCCAGCACGGCCGGGGACAGGAATTCACCCCTCCACTTT.

The chain uses TRBV5-1 and TRBJ2-2; 9 positions match TRBD1. The ends lost 4 bases at V and 6 bases at J; junction bases unmatched: 7. Looked up from germline, CDR1 is SGHRS and CDR2 is YFSETQ. This CDR3 is built from 15 residues. The CDR3 protein is CASSPGDRAAGELFF. The CDR3 nucleotides read TGCGCCAGCAGCCCGGGGGACAGGGCCGCCGGGGAGCTGTTTTTT.

The gene calls are TRBV6-1 and TRBJ1-2; D gene uncertain. V dropped 2 bases and J dropped 0 bases, with 4 bases sitting between them. The CDR3 is 13 amino acids. CDR1 is MNHNS and CDR2 is SASEGT in the germline V gene. Written as DNA, the CDR3 is TGTGCCAGCAGTGAACAGGCTAACTATGGCTACACCTTC. It codes for CASSEQANYGYTF.

V is TRBV6-1 and J is TRBJ1-1; possible D gene TRBD1, 5 bases. Per germline, CDR1 MNHNS and CDR2 SASEGT. V was trimmed by 7 bases and J by 0 bases, leaving 9 bases between them. The CDR3 runs to 13 residues. CDR3 protein: CASTGVVNTEAFF. Written as DNA, the CDR3 is TGTGCCAGCACGGGGGTCGTGAACACTGAAGCTTTCTTT.

The CDR3 region is CASNPGLAGGPNNEQFF. The DNA for the CDR3 is TGTGCCAGCAACCCAGGACTAGCGGGGGGGCCAAACAATGAGCAGTTCTTC. The gene calls are TRBV9 and TRBJ2-1, with 15 bases aligning to TRBD2. V shed 6 bases and J 5 bases; nucleotides not matched to a gene: 9. The CDR3 has 17 amino acids. Germline V gene lookup returns CDR1 SGDLS and CDR2 YYNGEE.

This chain joins TRBV7-9 and TRBJ1-2; perhaps TRBD1 as D (5 bases). The germline V gene encodes CDR1 SEHNR and CDR2 FQNEAQ (reference sequence). V was clipped by 1 base and J by 8 bases, with 14 bases between them. The CDR3 spans 14 residues. The CDR3 here is CASSLGGPEGGYTF. CDR3 coding DNA: TGTGCCAGCAGCTTAGGTGGTCCGGAGGGGGGCTACACCTTC.

The V and J genes are TRBV5-6 and TRBJ1-3; perhaps TRBD1 as D (6 bases). The germline CDR1 and CDR2 sequences are SGHDT and YYEEEE. The germline V and J ends were trimmed by 4 bases and 2 bases, with 16 bases remaining between them. CDR3 size: 16 residues. The CDR3 here is CASSPHLGATGNTIYF. The CDR3 nucleotides read TGTGCCAGCAGCCCTCATTTGGGGGCAACTGGAAACACCATATATTTT.

The chain uses TRBV2 and TRBJ2-5; weak D call: TRBD1 (6 bases). The V gene lost 6 bases and the J gene lost 0 bases, with 14 bases spanning the gap. The CDR3 totals 15 residues. Per germline, CDR1 SNHLY and CDR2 FYNNEI. CDR3 bases: TGTGCCAGCAGGAGGGACAACCCGTACCAAGAGACCCAGTACTTC. As protein: CASRRDNPYQETQYF.

This chain uses TRBV18 with TRBJ1-6; D is possibly TRBD1 (6 bases). Trimming removed 6 bases from V and 5 bases from J, with 14 bases in between. Germline CDR1 reads KGHSH; CDR2 reads LQKENI. CDR3 length: 15 amino acids. CDR3 DNA sequence: TGTGCCAGCTCGAGGGGACATGGGAATAATTCACCCCTCCACTTT. As protein: CASSRGHGNNSPLHF.

This sequence joins TRBV28 and TRBJ1-2, with 7 bases identical to TRBD1. The length of the CDR3 is 14 residues. Germline CDR1 reads MDHEN; CDR2 reads SYDVKM. Unmatched junction bases numbered 10, after V lost 4 bases and J lost 8 bases. The DNA for the CDR3 is TGTGCCAGCAGTTCTACGGACAGGCCATGGGGCTACACCTTC. Translating gives CASSSTDRPWGYTF.

The rearrangement links TRBV2 to TRBJ2-7, with a weak D call TRBD1 (6 bases). Germline V gene data show CDR1 as SNHLY and CDR2 as FYNNEI. The CDR3 covers 14 residues. V was trimmed by 5 bases and J by 0 bases, leaving 11 bases between them. The CDR3 is CASSRDTSSYEQYF. The CDR3 DNA follows: TGTGCCAGCAGTCGGGACACCAGCTCCTACGAGCAGTACTTC.

V usage is TRBV7-8 and J usage is TRBJ2-3; 11 nucleotides line up with TRBD2. Trimming took 3 bases from V and 6 from J; bases not matched to a gene: 11. The CDR3 is made up of 17 amino acids. Germline lookup yields CDR1 SGHVS and CDR2 FQNEAQ. In DNA, the CDR3 is TGTGCCAGCAGCTTTGGGGCTAGCGGGGGGTGGTTGGATACGCAGTATTTT. Encoded protein: CASSFGASGGWLDTQYF.

The genes are TRBV27 and TRBJ1-5; 9 positions match TRBD1. With 6 bases clipped from V and 5 bases from J, the junction kept 11 bases outside the gene matches. Germline-derived CDR1 and CDR2 are MNHEY and SMNVEV (reference sequence). The CDR3 has 16 amino acids. The CDR3 region is CASRERTGGYDQPQHF. CDR3 nucleotide sequence: TGTGCCAGCAGAGAGAGAACAGGGGGCTACGATCAGCCCCAGCATTTT.